The rows below give T cell receptor beta chains drawn from one sample of a study of lung T cells in sarcoidosis with Löfgren's syndrome. TCRdb ran MiXCR on the reads and lists one entry per CDR3 protein. There are roughly 63,000 distinct CDR3 sequences in the sample; approximately 22% occur only once, and 2% to 2.5% lies in the top ten. The sequencing sample was made of CD4+ T cells from PBMCs. The origin of the receptors is a human donor with sarcoidosis (Löfgren's syndrome or another form), or a control subject (not recorded which). CDR3s include the opening cysteine and the closing phenylalanine or tryptophan. A D gene is named only where the DNA matches it firmly. Some rows mark clone size as missing; the rest say once, few, many or name a class of expanded clone.

J | V | size | D | DNA | CDR3
TRBJ2-5 | TRBV7-8 | once | NA | TGTGCCGTTTGGAAGACCCAGTACTTC | CAVWKTQYF
TRBJ1-1 | TRBV10-3 | NA | NA | TGTGCCATCAGTGAGTCCCAAGGGGGGTACACTGAAGCTTTCTTT | CAISESQGGYTEAFF
TRBJ2-1 | TRBV6-2/TRBV6-3 | many | TRBD2 | TGTGCCAGCAGCCTCCCTAGCGGGGCCCAACATGAGCAGTTCTTC | CASSLPSGAQHEQFF
TRBJ1-1 | TRBV28 | many | NA | TGTGCCAGCAGTGCCACAGGGTGGCGAACTGAAGCTTTCTTT | CASSATGWRTEAFF
TRBJ1-5 | TRBV28 | many | NA | TGTGCCAGCAGTTTGCCAGGATCGACGAATCAGCCCCAGCATTTT | CASSLPGSTNQPQHF
TRBJ1-1 | TRBV5-1 | many | TRBD1 | TGCGCCAGCAGCTTCAGGGGGGAGAGCACTGAAGCTTTCTTT | CASSFRGESTEAFF
TRBJ2-3 | TRBV20-1 | medium-sized | NA | TGCAGTGCTAGAGATTTATTCGGGAGCACAGATACGCAGTATTTT | CSARDLFGSTDTQYF
TRBJ2-3 | TRBV7-9 | NA | TRBD1 | TGTGCCAGCAGGAAAGGGACAGGGGCCACAGATACGCAGTATTTT | CASRKGTGATDTQYF
TRBJ1-2 | TRBV7-9 | many | NA | TGTGCCAGCAGCTTCGGGACAACGGATGGCTACACCTTC | CASSFGTTDGYTF
TRBJ2-1 | TRBV4-1 | few | NA | TGCGCCAGCAGCCAAGGCCCCCCGGGGCGAAGCTACGGCAATGAGCAGTTCTTC | CASSQGPPGRSYGNEQFF
TRBJ1-5 | TRBV6-1 | many | NA | TGTGCCAGCAGGGATCACCCCCGCGGCGGTCAGCCCCAGCATTTT | CASRDHPRGGQPQHF
TRBJ1-5 | TRBV20-1 | NA | TRBD1 | TGCAGTGCTACCGGGACAGCTGATCAGCCCCAGCATTTT | CSATGTADQPQHF
TRBJ2-1 | TRBV20-1 | many | NA | TGCAGTGCTGACTTTACCCAGGACTCTCAGTTCTTC | CSADFTQDSQFF
TRBJ1-4 | TRBV28 | many | NA | TGTGCCAGCAGTTTAGGCGCCGCGGGGGGCAATGAAAAACTGTTTTTT | CASSLGAAGGNEKLFF
TRBJ2-2 | TRBV7-9 | NA | TRBD1 | TGTGCCAGCAGCTTAAGGGACAGGGGTGAAACCGGGGAGCTGTTTTTT | CASSLRDRGETGELFF
TRBJ2-1 | TRBV6-1 | many | NA | TGTGCCAGCAGGGAGGGAGGAATCTACAATGAGCAGTTCTTC | CASREGGIYNEQFF
TRBJ2-5 | TRBV28 | many | NA | TGTGCCAGCAGTCCCGCGGGGTCCCGGGGGACCCAGTACTTC | CASSPAGSRGTQYF
TRBJ2-3 | TRBV7-3 | many | NA | TGTGCCAGCAGCTCTCCTTTCACAGATACGCAGTATTTT | CASSSPFTDTQYF
TRBJ2-1 | TRBV7-8 | many | TRBD2 | TGTGCCAGCAGCTCCGGACTAGCGGGAGGCGTGAGCTCCTACAATGAGCAGTTCTTC | CASSSGLAGGVSSYNEQFF
TRBJ1-4 | TRBV20-1 | many | NA | TGCAGTGCTAGGGACAGCCCGAGTAGTAATGAAAAACTGTTTTTT | CSARDSPSSNEKLFF
TRBJ2-3 | TRBV27 | many | TRBD2 | TGTGCCAGCAGTCTCGGGACTAGCGGGGGGGGTGGGACGCAGTATTTT | CASSLGTSGGGGTQYF
TRBJ2-4 | TRBV20-1 | many | NA | TGCAGTGCGAGGGACCGGAGTGGAGCCTCCAAAAACATTCAGTACTTC | CSARDRSGASKNIQYF
TRBJ2-3 | TRBV20-1 | many | TRBD2 | TGCAGTGCTAGAGAGTTGGGGGGGGGCACAGATACGCAGTATTTT | CSARELGGGTDTQYF
TRBJ2-5 | TRBV7-2 | many | NA | TGTGCCAGCAGCTTAGCCAATCCGGAGACCCAGTACTTC | CASSLANPETQYF
TRBJ2-5 | TRBV5-8 | NA | NA | TGTGCCAGCAGCTTGTCGGGGCCCGGTGCGCAATGGGCCCAGTACTTC | CASSLSGPGAQWAQYF
TRBJ2-4 | TRBV28 | few | TRBD2 | TGTGCCAGCAGTTCCGGCGGGGGAGGCAAAAACATTCAGTACTTC | CASSSGGGGKNIQYF
TRBJ1-2 | TRBV28 | many | NA | TGTGCCAGCAGTTTAGAAGGCGGCTACACCTTC | CASSLEGGYTF
TRBJ1-2 | TRBV4-1 | NA | NA | TGCGCCAGCAGCCAAGGGGGCAGCCAAGGCGACTATGGCTACACCTTC | CASSQGGSQGDYGYTF
TRBJ2-1 | TRBV7-2 | many | TRBD1 | TGTGCCAGCAGCTTAGTTCGGACAGGGGACAATGAGCAGTTCTTC | CASSLVRTGDNEQFF
TRBJ2-6 | TRBV7-6 | NA | NA | TGTGCCAGCAGCAAGGGGCAGGGATCAACCGGGGCCAACGTCCTGACTTTC | CASSKGQGSTGANVLTF
TRBJ1-2 | TRBV20-1 | many | TRBD1 | TGCAGTGCTACTACAGGGGGCTCAATGTATGGCTACACCTTC | CSATTGGSMYGYTF
TRBJ2-2 | TRBV5-1 | NA | TRBD2 | TGCGCCAGCAGCCCGAGCCTAGCAGCGGGAAACACCGGGGAGCTGTTTTTT | CASSPSLAAGNTGELFF
TRBJ1-1 | TRBV28 | many | NA | TGTGCCAGCAGTCTCCGGGCAATCCCTTATGCTTTCTTT | CASSLRAIPYAFF
TRBJ1-3 | TRBV12-3/TRBV12-4 | few | NA | TGTGCCAGCAGCTTGGCGGGTGCTGGAAACACCATATATTTT | CASSLAGAGNTIYF
TRBJ1-1 | TRBV6-1 | NA | NA | TGTGCCAGCAGGCGGACGGGGAGCACTGAAGCTTTCTTC | CASRRTGSTEAFF
TRBJ2-1 | TRBV11-2 | few | TRBD2 | TGTGCCAGCAGACTAGCGGGGAGCACAAGTGAGCAGTTCTTC | CASRLAGSTSEQFF
TRBJ1-2 | TRBV18 | NA | NA | TGTGCCAGCTCACCAGCGAGAGCTAACTATGGCTACACCTTC | CASSPARANYGYTF
TRBJ2-3 | TRBV24-1 | many | TRBD2 | TGTGCCACCAGTTATAAGCGGGGGAGCACAGATACGCAGTATTTT | CATSYKRGSTDTQYF
TRBJ2-3 | TRBV2 | many | NA | TGTGCCAGCAGCGTGACCGATACGCAGTATTTT | CASSVTDTQYF
TRBJ2-4 | TRBV2 | few | TRBD1 | TGTGCCAGCAGTCGGGACAGGGCATGGTACTTC | CASSRDRAWYF
TRBJ1-2 | TRBV2 | few | NA | TGTGCCAGCAGTGAAGCGCTTATAGGCCTCTATGGCTACACCTTC | CASSEALIGLYGYTF
TRBJ1-2 | TRBV7-2 | NA | NA | TGTGCCAGCACTAACAGGGTTGGCTATGGCTGCACCTTC | CASTNRVGYGCTF
TRBJ1-6 | TRBV27 | many | TRBD1 | TGTGCCAGCAGTTTCGGGACAGTGGATTCACCCCTCCACTTT | CASSFGTVDSPLHF
TRBJ2-7 | TRBV2 | many | TRBD2 | TGTGCCAGCAGAGGACTAGCGTCCCACGAGCAGTACTTC | CASRGLASHEQYF
TRBJ2-1 | TRBV18 | few | NA | TGTGCCAGCTCACCACGAGTTCCGGAGAGGAATGAGCAGTTCTTC | CASSPRVPERNEQFF
TRBJ1-2 | TRBV5-1 | NA | NA | TGCGCCAGCAGCCTCCAGGCTAACTATGGCTACACCTTC | CASSLQANYGYTF
TRBJ1-4 | TRBV20-1 | many | TRBD1 | TGCAGTGCTAGACCCGGGACAGCGGTCGGAAAACTGTTTTTT | CSARPGTAVGKLFF
TRBJ2-5 | TRBV6-1 | NA | TRBD2 | TGTGCCAGCAGTGAAGACCGACTAGCGGGAGGTGTCGAAGAGACCCAGTACTTT | CASSEDRLAGGVEETQYF
TRBJ1-2 | TRBV28 | few | TRBD1 | TGTGCCACCATCACATCGACAGGGGGTTTTTATGGCTACACCTTC | CATITSTGGFYGYTF
TRBJ2-2 | TRBV3-1 | NA | NA | TGTGCCAGCAATAGCAGGGCCACCGGGGAGCTGTTTTTT | CASNSRATGELFF
TRBJ2-2 | TRBV20-1 | many | TRBD1 | TGCAGTGCTAGAGGCTTTAGGGACAGGGGTACCGGGGAGCTGTTTTTT | CSARGFRDRGTGELFF
TRBJ1-1 | TRBV18 | NA | NA | TGTGCCAGCTCACCCCAGGGCACTGAAGCTTTCTTT | CASSPQGTEAFF
TRBJ1-2 | TRBV29-1 | few | TRBD1 | TGCAGCGTTTCCACAGGGGTTGAAGGCTACACCTTC | CSVSTGVEGYTF
TRBJ2-7 | TRBV9 | NA | TRBD2 | TGTGCCAGCAGCCCCACGGGGGGGGGTCCCTACGAGCAGTACTTC | CASSPTGGGPYEQYF
TRBJ2-1 | TRBV11-2 | NA | TRBD2 | TGTGCCAGCAGCTTGGGGCACGGGGGGTCGGACAATGAGCAGTTCTTC | CASSLGHGGSDNEQFF
TRBJ2-2 | TRBV6-6 | many | TRBD1 | TGTGCCAGCAGTTACAGTCCCGGGACAGAAAACACCGGGGAGCTGTTTTTT | CASSYSPGTENTGELFF
TRBJ2-3 | TRBV28 | few | TRBD2 | TGTGCCAGCAGTTTGGGGGGGGACACAGATACGCAGTATTTT | CASSLGGDTDTQYF
TRBJ1-1 | TRBV4-1 | NA | NA | TGCGCCAGCAGCCAAGAGAAGCGTCTCGGGAACACTGAAGCTTTCTTT | CASSQEKRLGNTEAFF
TRBJ1-3 | TRBV2 | few | TRBD1 | TGTGCCAGCAAGGATCCTAGGACAGGGGGAGGAAACACCATATATTTT | CASKDPRTGGGNTIYF